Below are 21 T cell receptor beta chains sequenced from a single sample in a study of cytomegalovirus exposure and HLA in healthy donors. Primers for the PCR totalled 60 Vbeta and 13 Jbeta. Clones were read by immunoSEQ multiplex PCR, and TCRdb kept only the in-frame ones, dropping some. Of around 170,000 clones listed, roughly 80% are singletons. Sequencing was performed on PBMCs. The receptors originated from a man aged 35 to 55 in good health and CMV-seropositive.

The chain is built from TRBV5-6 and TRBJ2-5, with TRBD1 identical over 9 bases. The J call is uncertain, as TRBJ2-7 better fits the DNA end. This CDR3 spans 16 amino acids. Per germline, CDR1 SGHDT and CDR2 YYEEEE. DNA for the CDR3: TGTGCCAGCAGCTTGTTCGACAGGGGGACCTCCTACGAGCAGTACTTC. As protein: CASSLFDRGTSYEQYF.

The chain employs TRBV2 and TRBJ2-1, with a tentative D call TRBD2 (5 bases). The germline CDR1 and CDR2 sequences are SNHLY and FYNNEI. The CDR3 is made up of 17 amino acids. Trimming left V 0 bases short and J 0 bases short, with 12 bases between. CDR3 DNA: TGTGCCAGCAGTGAAGCGCTAGCTCTCTTCTCCTACAATGAGCAGTTCTTC. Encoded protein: CASSEALALFSYNEQFF.

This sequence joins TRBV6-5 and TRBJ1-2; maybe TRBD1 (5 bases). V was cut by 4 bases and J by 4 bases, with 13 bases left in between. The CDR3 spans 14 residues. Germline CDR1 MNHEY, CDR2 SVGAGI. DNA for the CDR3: TGTGCCAGCAGTTCAATGACAGAACTCTATGGCTACACCTTC. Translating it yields CASSSMTELYGYTF.

The CDR3 coding sequence is TGTGCCAGTAGTATCAAGAGGGAGAACACTGAAGCTTTCTTT. Translation: CASSIKRENTEAFF. The chain combines TRBV19 with TRBJ1-1; no clear D. Trimming removed 3 bases from V and 1 base from J, with 9 bases in between. CDR3 length: 14 amino acids. Per germline, CDR1 LNHDA and CDR2 SQIVND (reference sequence).

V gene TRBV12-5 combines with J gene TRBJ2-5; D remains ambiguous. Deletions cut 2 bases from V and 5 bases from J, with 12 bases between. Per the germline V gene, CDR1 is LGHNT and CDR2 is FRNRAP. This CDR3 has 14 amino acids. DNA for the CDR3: TGTGCTAGTGGTTTGTACCCCTACGGGGAGACCCAGTACTTC. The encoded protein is CASGLYPYGETQYF.

CDR3 region: CASSPGFSYEQYF. CDR3 in DNA: TGTGCCAGCAGTCCAGGGTTCTCCTACGAGCAGTACTTC. The genes are TRBV6-6 and TRBJ2-7, with D possibly matching TRBD1 (5 bases). From germline, CDR1 is MNHNY and CDR2 SVGAGI (reference sequence). The V gene lost 5 bases and the J gene lost 0 bases, with 8 bases spanning the gap. CDR3 size: 13 residues.

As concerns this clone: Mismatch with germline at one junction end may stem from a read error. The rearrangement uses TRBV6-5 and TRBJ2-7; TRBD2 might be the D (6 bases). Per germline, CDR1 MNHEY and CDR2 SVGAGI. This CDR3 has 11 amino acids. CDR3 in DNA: TGTGCCAGCAGTTACGGCGGGACCACGCACTTC. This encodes CASSYGGTTHF.

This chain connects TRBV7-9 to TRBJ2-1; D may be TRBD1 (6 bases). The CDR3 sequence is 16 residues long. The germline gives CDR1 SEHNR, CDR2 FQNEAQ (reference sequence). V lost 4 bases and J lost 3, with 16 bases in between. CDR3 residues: CASSSRTGPSYNEQFF. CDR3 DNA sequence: TGTGCCAGCAGCTCCCGCACAGGGCCCAGCTACAATGAGCAGTTCTTC.

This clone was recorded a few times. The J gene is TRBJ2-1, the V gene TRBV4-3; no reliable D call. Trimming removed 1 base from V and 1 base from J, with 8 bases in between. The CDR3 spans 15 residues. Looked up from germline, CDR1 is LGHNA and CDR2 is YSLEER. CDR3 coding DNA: TGCGCCAGCAGCCAAGGAGGCGGTTCCTACAATGAGCAGTTCTTC. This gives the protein CASSQGGGSYNEQFF.

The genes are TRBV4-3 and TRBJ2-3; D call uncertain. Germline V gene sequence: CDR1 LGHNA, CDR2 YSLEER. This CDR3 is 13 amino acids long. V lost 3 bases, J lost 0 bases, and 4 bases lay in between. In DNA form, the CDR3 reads TGCGCCAGCAGCCAGTTAAGCACAGATACGCAGTATTTT. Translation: CASSQLSTDTQYF.

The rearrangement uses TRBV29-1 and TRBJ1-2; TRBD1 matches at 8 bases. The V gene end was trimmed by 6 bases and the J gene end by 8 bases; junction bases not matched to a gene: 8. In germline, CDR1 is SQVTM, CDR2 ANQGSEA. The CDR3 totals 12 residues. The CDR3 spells CSVVQGDKGYTF. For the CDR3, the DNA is TGCAGCGTCGTACAGGGGGATAAGGGCTACACCTTC.

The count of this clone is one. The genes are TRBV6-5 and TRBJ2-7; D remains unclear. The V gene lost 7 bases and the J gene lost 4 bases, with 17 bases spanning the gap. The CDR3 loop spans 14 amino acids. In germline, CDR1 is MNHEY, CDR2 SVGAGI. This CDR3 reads CASMVSGTTYEQYF. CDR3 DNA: TGTGCCAGCATGGTTTCAGGAACCACGTACGAGCAGTACTTC.

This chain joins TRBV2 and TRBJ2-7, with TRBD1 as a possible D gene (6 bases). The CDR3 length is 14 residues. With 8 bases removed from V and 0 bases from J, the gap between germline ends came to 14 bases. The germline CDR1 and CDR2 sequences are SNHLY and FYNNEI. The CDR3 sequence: CASGRDMTSYEQYF. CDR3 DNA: TGTGCCAGCGGCCGGGACATGACCTCCTACGAGCAGTACTTC.

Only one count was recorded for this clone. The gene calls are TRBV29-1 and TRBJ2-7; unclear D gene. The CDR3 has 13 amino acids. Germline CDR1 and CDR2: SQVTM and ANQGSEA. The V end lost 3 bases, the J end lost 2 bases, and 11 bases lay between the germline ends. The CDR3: CSVEGRYPYEQYF. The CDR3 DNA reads TGCAGCGTTGAGGGCAGATACCCCTACGAGCAGTACTTC.

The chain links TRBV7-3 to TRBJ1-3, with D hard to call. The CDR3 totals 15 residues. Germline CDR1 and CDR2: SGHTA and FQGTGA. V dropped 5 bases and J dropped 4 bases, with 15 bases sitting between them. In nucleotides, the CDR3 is TGTGCCAGCAGCCCGGATGCGGGTTCCGGAAACACCATATATTTT. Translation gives CASSPDAGSGNTIYF.

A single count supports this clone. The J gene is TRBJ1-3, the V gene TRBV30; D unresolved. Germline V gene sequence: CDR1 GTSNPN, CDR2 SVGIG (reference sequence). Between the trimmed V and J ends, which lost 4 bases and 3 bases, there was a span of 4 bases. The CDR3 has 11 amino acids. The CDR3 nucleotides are TGTGCCTGGACGGGTGGAAACACCATATATTTT. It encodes CAWTGGNTIYF.

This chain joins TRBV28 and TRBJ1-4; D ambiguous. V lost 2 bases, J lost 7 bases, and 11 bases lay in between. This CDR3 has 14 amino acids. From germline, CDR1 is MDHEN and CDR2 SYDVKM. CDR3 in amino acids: CASSLTRVREKLFF. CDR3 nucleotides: TGTGCCAGCAGTTTAACGAGGGTACGTGAAAAACTGTTTTTT.

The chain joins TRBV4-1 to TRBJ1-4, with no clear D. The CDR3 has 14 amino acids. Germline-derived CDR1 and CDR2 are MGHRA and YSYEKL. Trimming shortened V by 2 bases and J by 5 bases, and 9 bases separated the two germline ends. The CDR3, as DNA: TGCGCCAGCAGCCAACGCGGAACCAATGAAAAACTGTTTTTT. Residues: CASSQRGTNEKLFF.

This CDR3 reads CASSVSGLADTQYF. The CDR3 region has the DNA TGTGCCAGCAGCGTTAGCGGCCTCGCAGATACGCAGTATTTT. V gene TRBV9 combines with J gene TRBJ2-3; D might be TRBD2 (6 bases). Germline loops: CDR1 SGDLS, CDR2 YYNGEE. This CDR3 comprises 14 residues. Trimming took 2 bases from V and 4 from J, leaving 11 bases between them.

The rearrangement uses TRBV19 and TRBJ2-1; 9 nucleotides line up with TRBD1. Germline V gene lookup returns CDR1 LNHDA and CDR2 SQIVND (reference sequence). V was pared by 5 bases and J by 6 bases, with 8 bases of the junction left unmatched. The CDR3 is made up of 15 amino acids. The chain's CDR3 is CASSQQGALSNEQFF. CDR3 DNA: TGTGCCAGTAGTCAACAGGGGGCACTTTCCAATGAGCAGTTCTTC.

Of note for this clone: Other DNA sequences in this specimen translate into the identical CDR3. CDR3 sequence reads: CASSVATGGYEQYF. CDR3 coding DNA: TGTGCCAGCAGCGTAGCCACGGGAGGATACGAGCAGTACTTC. This chain uses TRBV9 with TRBJ2-7, with 7 positions matching TRBD2. CDR3 length: 14 residues. Germline V gene sequence: CDR1 SGDLS, CDR2 YYNGEE. Trimming took 0 bases from V and 4 from J; bases not matched to a gene: 4.